A selection of T cell receptor beta chains follows, all from one sample in a study of blood T cells in healthy people across ages. Each CDR3 protein is one row after TCRdb ran MiXCR on the 5' RACE reads. The top ten hold approximately 41% of the sample, which has over 700,000 distinct CDR3 sequences, about 55% seen once. Source material: blood. Every receptor here comes from a man older than 75 in good health. Both conserved end residues are part of each CDR3. Each record gives: CDR3 length, V gene, CDR3 protein.

CDR3 length: 16; V gene: TRBV7-3; CDR3 protein: CASSLTAGQGSYEQYF
CDR3 length: 15; V gene: TRBV3-1; CDR3 protein: CASSRQTAGKYGYTF
CDR3 length: 19; V gene: TRBV29-1; CDR3 protein: CSVEFLVVGKGAGAYEQYF
CDR3 length: 17; V gene: TRBV4-1; CDR3 protein: CASSLARGQGTYTEAFF
CDR3 length: 15; V gene: TRBV5-1; CDR3 protein: CASSRDMRKGYEQYF
CDR3 length: 14; V gene: TRBV5-1; CDR3 protein: CASSLGRAWETQYF
CDR3 length: 14; V gene: TRBV27; CDR3 protein: CASSLYRAGYGYTF
CDR3 length: 15; V gene: TRBV20-1; CDR3 protein: CSAGGGVLYQETQYF
CDR3 length: 15; V gene: TRBV20-1; CDR3 protein: CSASALTWVGGGYTF
CDR3 length: 14; V gene: TRBV25-1; CDR3 protein: CASSPAVANEKLFF